This TCR beta chain stems from a study of blood T cells in healthy people across ages (dated by TCRdb to between 2014 and 2017). Describing the broader study: In model experiments, template switching captured roughly one uniquely barcoded TCR beta cDNA molecule for every two T cells. To track age-related changes in TCR beta repertoire diversity, the study relied on deep sequencing normalized with unique cDNA molecular identifiers. Four age groups were formed from the donors: young (average about 16 years), middle-aged (approximately 41), aged (roughly 58) and long-lived (around 82). To avoid experimental bias, donors of different ages were distributed randomly across sequencing lanes. Two additional independent replicas of 1 million unique cDNA reads from the same blood draw were analyzed for two donors (one aged 18 to 29 and one aged 80 or older).

Turning to this clonotype: This receptor's antigen is unknown. No much larger clonotype is one base removed from it; base qualities were not supplied.

General conclusions and limits of the study: Estimates of total diversity from one million sequenced T cells were regarded as lower bounds and underestimates. As age increased, observed TCR beta diversity per million T cells dropped in a roughly linear way, and a significant reduction was already evident by age 40. There was a strong correlation between observed TCR beta diversity and the percentage of naive T cells measured by flow cytometry. Compared with the aged group, more naive CD4+ T cells, fewer expanded clones and increased TCR diversity were shown by the long-lived group, suggesting age selection. Donor CMV infection status was unknown, potentially confounding age-related changes in expanded clonotypes. Conclusive comparison of naive and antigen-experienced compartments was prevented by the profiling of bulk unsorted PBMCs.

Receptor libraries were prepared by 5' RACE. Reads for this sample came from an Illumina HiSeq 2500. The second PCR ran for roughly 7 to 12 cycles and used a J-beta primer mix along with a sample-barcoded 5' primer. A unique molecular identifier was introduced onto each TCR beta cDNA molecule by a template-switch 5' adaptor carrying 12 random nucleotides. At least 2.5 million CDR3-containing paired-end reads were obtained from each sample. First-strand cDNA was synthesized from all RNA with the Mint cDNA synthesis kit, primed by a TRBC-specific oligonucleotide. Following uracil-DNA glycosylase treatment, all cDNA underwent a first 18-cycle PCR with the universal primers M1SS and BC2_uni_R. The authors' analysis ran thus. Normalization of each sample was performed by random selection of 1 million high-quality reads, each carrying a distinct molecular identifier. Reads with shared molecular identifiers were discarded instead of being binned into consensus sequences. MiTCR, run with a Q25 quality threshold and the strictest error-elimination algorithm, handled CDR3 identification, clonotype clustering and error correction. A nonparametric unseen species model with Euler transformation was used to estimate lower-bound total TCR beta diversity. TCRdb's own reprocessing of the public reads used fastp at Q25 and MiXCR and kept productive beta chains. Under each unique CDR3 protein, matching rows form one entry showing the most common genes and DNA. The V and J calls here are based on TCRdb, not the publication. This sample has fewer than 950,000 distinct CDR3 sequences in its table, and around 36% of those were observed once. In total, the top ten clones hold 10% to 15% of the sample.

Cut back by 4 bases and 3 bases, the V and J ends lie 3 bases apart. CDR1 and CDR2 are read off the germline V gene as MGHDK and SYGVNS. The CDR3, cysteine through phenylalanine, is 12 amino acids long. The only DNA kept is the CDR3, 36 bases in frame from the first base. Donors were 40 or so systemically healthy Caucasian individuals from Russia aged roughly 6 to 100 years. Around 9.9 milliliters of peripheral blood were collected from each donor into EDTA-treated Vacutainer tubes. PBMCs were isolated by Ficoll-Paque density-gradient centrifugation, with at least 6.5 million obtained per sample. Trizol reagent was used to extract total RNA from PBMCs, with at least 5.5 micrograms per sample. For every donor, an aliquot of PBMCs went through flow cytometry to measure the percentages of naive CD45RAhigh/CD27high T cells.

What was sequenced was blood. The TCR comes from a man in his late teens or twenties in good health. This chain is built from TRBV25-1 and TRBJ1-4, with the D gene not confidently named. The DNA sequence is TGTGCCAGCAGTGGGCCTAATGAAAAACTGTTTTTT. The resulting protein is CASSGPNEKLFF.